The next 5 T cell receptor beta chains were all read from a single sample in a study of early T cells in non-severe SARS-CoV-2 infection. Via MiXCR, TCRdb re-called the 5' RACE reads, giving one row per CDR3 protein. The sample includes tens of thousands of distinct CDR3 sequences, approximately 8% of them seen just once. This specimen consisted of whole blood, obtained at baseline. These receptors were collected from an adult who was a healthcare worker with PCR-confirmed SARS-CoV-2 infection or an uninfected control (not recorded which).

This clonotype was seen a few times. The gene calls are TRBV27 and TRBJ2-1; 11 bases match TRBD2. The CDR3 runs to 15 residues. Trimming at V came to 8 bases and at J to 7 bases, leaving 10 bases not matched to a gene. The germline V gene encodes CDR1 MNHEY and CDR2 SMNVEV (reference sequence). CDR3 nucleotide sequence: TGTGCCAGCGCTATAGCGGGAGGGCCGGGGAATGAGCAGTTCTTC. Residues: CASAIAGGPGNEQFF.

V usage is TRBV6-5 and J usage is TRBJ2-7; D gene uncertain. Germline V gives CDR1 MNHEY, CDR2 SVGAGI. The CDR3 is 14 amino acids. V lost 0 bases and J 1 base, leaving 7 bases between the germline ends. CDR3: CASSYSTQSYEQYF. CDR3 sequence (DNA): TGTGCCAGCAGTTACTCGACCCAGTCCTACGAGCAGTACTTC.

This clonotype occurred many times. This chain links TRBV29-1 with TRBJ1-2; no firm D call. Between the trimmed V and J ends, which lost 0 bases and 8 bases, there was a span of 19 bases. From germline, CDR1 is SQVTM and CDR2 ANQGSEA. The CDR3 contains 15 residues. For the CDR3, the DNA is TGCAGCGTTGAAGAAGGGTTGTCTGCCCTGGGCGGCTACACCTTC. It codes for CSVEEGLSALGGYTF. The complete variable domain, with remaining parts taken from reference TRBV29-1 and TRBJ1-2, reads SAVISQKPSRDICQRGTSLTIQCQVDSQVTMMFWYRQQPGQSLTLIATANQGSEATYESGFVIDKFPISRPNLTFSTLTVSNMSPEDSSIYLCSVEEGLSALGGYTFGSGTRLTVV.

The CDR3 bases are TGTGCCAGCAGCACAGGACACAAACAGCCCCAGCATTTT. Amino acid sequence: CASSTGHKQPQHF. This rearrangement joins TRBV6-1 to TRBJ1-5, with a weak D call TRBD1 (5 bases). This CDR3 comprises 13 residues. The V gene lost 6 bases and the J gene lost 7 bases, with 13 bases spanning the gap. Germline CDR1 is MNHNS and CDR2 is SASEGT.

This clonotype has ten or more counts. The J gene is TRBJ2-7, the V gene TRBV4-2; 9 bases match TRBD1. Germline-derived CDR1 and CDR2 are LGHNA and YNFKEQ. V trimming: 0 bases; J trimming: 1 base; junction bases outside the gene matches: 4. The CDR3 is made up of 16 amino acids. The CDR3 DNA is TGTGCCAGCAGCCAAGATCTGGGGACAGGGTCCTACGAGCAGTACTTC. Residues: CASSQDLGTGSYEQYF.